These 20 T cell receptor beta chains share one sample of origin, sequenced in a study of cytomegalovirus exposure and HLA in healthy donors. Generated by immunoSEQ multiplex PCR, the TCRdb table keeps only in-frame clones and is missing some. The sample has tens of thousands of clones; 94% are singletons. The sequencing input was PBMCs. The receptors stem from a woman aged 18 to 35 in good health and CMV-seronegative.

This chain uses TRBV7-9 with TRBJ2-5, with a possible D match to TRBD1 (5 bases). Trimming took 1 base from V and 1 from J, leaving 13 bases between them. The CDR3 length is 16 residues. From germline, CDR1 is SEHNR and CDR2 FQNEAQ (reference sequence). The CDR3 loop is CASSLGTSRTQETQYF. The CDR3 coding sequence is TGTGCCAGCAGCTTAGGGACAAGTCGAACCCAAGAGACCCAGTACTTC.

The V gene is TRBV11-3, the J gene TRBJ2-1, with 13 nucleotides matching TRBD2. Germline V gene sequence: CDR1 SGHNT, CDR2 YENEEA. V gave up 4 bases and J gave up 15 bases; unmatched junction bases: 6. The CDR3 runs to 13 residues. CDR3 protein: CASSSPGLAGTFF. In DNA, the CDR3 is TGTGCCAGCAGCTCCCCGGGACTAGCGGGGACGTTCTTC. Together with reference TRBV11-3 and TRBJ2-1, the CDR3 gives the full variable domain: EAGVVQSPRYKIIEKKQPVAFWCNPISGHNTLYWYLQNLGQGPELLIRYENEEAVDDSQLPKDRFSAERLKGVDSTLKIQPAELGDSAVYLCASSSPGLAGTFFGPGTRLTVL.

This clone was observed a single time. The chain uses TRBV6-1 and TRBJ1-1; D is perhaps TRBD1 (5 bases). Trimming took off 0 bases at V and 1 base at J, with 9 bases between the two ends. CDR1 is MNHNS, CDR2 SASEGT, per germline. This CDR3 has 15 amino acids. The CDR3 DNA reads as TGTGCCAGCAGTGAAGCGCAAGGGGCGAACACTGAAGCTTTCTTT. This sequence encodes CASSEAQGANTEAFF.

The chain couples TRBV19 to TRBJ2-1; 8 bases are shared with TRBD2. The CDR3 is made up of 17 amino acids. Per germline, CDR1 LNHDA and CDR2 SQIVND (reference sequence). Trimming removed 3 bases from V and 4 bases from J; junction bases left unmatched: 11. The CDR3 here is CASSIVLAGGVYNEQFF. The CDR3 DNA follows: TGTGCCAGTAGTATTGTTCTGGCGGGGGGCGTATACAATGAGCAGTTCTTC.

In DNA, the CDR3 is TGCGCCAGCAGCGCAACCAAGGGGATGAAGGGGTTGGACTATGGCTACACCTTC. It encodes CASSATKGMKGLDYGYTF. The chain combines TRBV5-1 with TRBJ1-2, with TRBD1 as a possible D gene (5 bases). Between the trimmed V and J ends, which lost 4 bases and 3 bases, there was a span of 25 bases. The CDR3 is 18 amino acids. CDR1 SGHRS and CDR2 YFSETQ come from the germline V gene.

The rearrangement links TRBV7-2 to TRBJ1-4, with 7 bases fitting TRBD1. CDR3 length equals 15 residues. V was pared by 5 bases and J by 8 bases, with 11 bases of the junction left unmatched. Germline CDR1 SGHTA, CDR2 FQGNSA. CDR3 nucleotide sequence: TGTGCCAGCAGCCCAGGACAGGAACGGTGGGAAAAACTGTTTTTT. It specifies CASSPGQERWEKLFF. Full variable domain (rest looked up from reference TRBV7-2 and TRBJ1-4): GAGVSQSPSNKVTEKGKDVELRCDPISGHTALYWYRQSLGQGLEFLIYFQGNSAPDKSGLPSDRFSAERTGGSVSTLTIQRTQQEDSAVYLCASSPGQERWEKLFFGSGTQLSVL.

The chain joins TRBV5-4 to TRBJ1-2; perhaps TRBD1 as D (6 bases). The CDR3 spans 14 residues. CDR1 and CDR2 (germline): SGHNT, YYREEE (reference sequence). Trimming cost V 4 bases and J 4 bases, with 14 bases left between them. Here the CDR3 reads CASSPPGAVYGYTF. Written as DNA, the CDR3 is TGTGCCAGCAGCCCCCCAGGGGCGGTCTATGGCTACACCTTC.

The chain employs TRBV6-5 and TRBJ1-4, with 8 nucleotides matching TRBD1. The CDR3 length is 14 residues. V dropped 6 bases and J dropped 1; count of bases not matched to a gene: 1. In germline, CDR1 is MNHEY, CDR2 SVGAGI. The CDR3 loop reads CASRDRETNEKLFF. The CDR3 bases are TGTGCCAGCAGGGACAGGGAAACTAATGAAAAACTGTTTTTT.

This clone was counted a few times. The chain couples TRBV6-6 to TRBJ1-5; 7 nucleotides match TRBD1. V shed 5 bases and J 7 bases; nucleotides not matched to a gene: 8. This CDR3 is built from 14 residues. Germline lookup yields CDR1 MNHNY and CDR2 SVGAGI (reference sequence). This chain's CDR3 is CASSTDRERQPQHF. CDR3 DNA: TGTGCCAGCAGTACCGACAGGGAACGGCAGCCCCAGCATTTT.

The chain has TRBV5-4 and TRBJ2-3; D perhaps matches TRBD2 (6 bases). The CDR3 consists of 15 residues. Germline CDR1 and CDR2: SGHNT and YYREEE (reference sequence). V was cut by 7 bases and J by 2 bases, with 17 bases left in between. The CDR3 loop reads CASYPGTVDTDTQYF. The CDR3 region has the DNA TGTGCCAGCTACCCCGGGACTGTGGACACAGATACGCAGTATTTT.

This chain connects TRBV7-9 to TRBJ2-3; 10 bases agree with TRBD2. The CDR3 runs 15 residues. The germline CDR1 and CDR2 sequences are SEHNR and FQNEAQ (reference sequence). V shed 1 base, J shed 4 bases, and the junction held 2 bases outside the gene matches. The CDR3 DNA sequence: TGTGCCAGCAGCTTAGACAGCGGGAGGGCAGATACGCAGTATTTT. Protein: CASSLDSGRADTQYF.

This clone has a single count. The V call is TRBV6-5, the J call TRBJ2-5, with TRBD2 as a possible D gene (7 bases). The ends were cut back, 0 bases at V and 4 bases at J, with 12 bases in the middle. The CDR3 runs 15 residues. The V gene's germline CDR1 is MNHEY and CDR2 SVGAGI. CDR3 nucleotide sequence: TGTGCCAGCAGTTACTCGAAAGGGGGGGGAGAGACCCAGTACTTC. This gives the protein CASSYSKGGGETQYF.

Here the CDR3 reads CAWSGSSGGAWDTQYF. In DNA, the CDR3 is TGTGCCTGGAGTGGGTCGAGCGGGGGGGCGTGGGATACGCAGTATTTT. The V gene is TRBV30, the J gene TRBJ2-3; TRBD2 aligns across 10 bases. V was pared by 1 base and J by 6 bases, with 10 bases of the junction left unmatched. The germline CDR1 and CDR2 sequences are GTSNPN and SVGIG (reference sequence). CDR3 length: 16 amino acids.

V is TRBV7-9 and J is TRBJ1-1; 9 bases align to TRBD1. CDR1 is SEHNR, CDR2 FQNEAQ, per germline (reference sequence). The CDR3 is 16 residues long. Trimming at V came to 5 bases and at J to 3 bases, leaving 10 bases not matched to a gene. In DNA form, the CDR3 reads TGTGCCAGCAGCGTCACAGGGGGCGCGGCGGACACTGAAGCTTTCTTT. This sequence encodes CASSVTGGAADTEAFF.

The chain uses TRBV11-3 and TRBJ2-7; TRBD2 matches 11 bases. CDR1 is SGHNT and CDR2 is YENEEA in the germline V gene. This CDR3 region has 17 residues. V lost 1 base to trimming and J lost 0 bases; unmatched junction nucleotides: 5. The chain's CDR3 is CASSLGGLAGLSYEQYF. The DNA for the CDR3 is TGTGCCAGCAGCTTAGGAGGACTAGCGGGTCTCTCCTACGAGCAGTACTTC.

The genes are TRBV19 and TRBJ2-1; the match to TRBD2 covers 13 bases. The CDR3 consists of 15 residues. Germline V gene data show CDR1 as LNHDA and CDR2 as SQIVND (reference sequence). V dropped 6 bases and J dropped 7; count of bases not matched to a gene: 6. CDR3 residues: CASRPTSGGLNEQFF. CDR3 nucleotides: TGTGCCAGTAGGCCGACTAGCGGGGGGCTGAATGAGCAGTTCTTC.

This clone was seen only once. The chain has TRBV7-8 and TRBJ2-2; D perhaps matches TRBD2 (5 bases). Trimming shortened V by 5 bases and J by 1 base, and 11 bases separated the two germline ends. Per germline, CDR1 SGHVS and CDR2 FQNEAQ. This CDR3 is 15 amino acids long. The chain's CDR3 is CASSPTSWNTGELFF. In DNA, the CDR3 is TGTGCCAGCAGCCCCACTAGTTGGAACACCGGGGAGCTGTTTTTT.

The chain combines TRBV6-5 with TRBJ2-3, with a tentative D call TRBD1 (6 bases). The germline CDR1 and CDR2 sequences are MNHEY and SVGAGI. Trimming cost V 3 bases and J 4 bases, with 14 bases left between them. The CDR3 has 15 residues. The CDR3: CASSYSGEGADTQYF. The CDR3 bases are TGTGCCAGCAGTTATTCAGGGGAAGGGGCAGATACGCAGTATTTT.

J is TRBJ2-1 and V is TRBV5-1, with D unclear. CDR3 length: 11 amino acids. Trimming took 2 bases from V and 8 from J, leaving 5 bases between them. Germline loops: CDR1 SGHRS, CDR2 YFSETQ. The DNA for the CDR3 is TGCGCCAGCAGCTTCAGCGATGAGCAGTTCTTC. Its protein product is CASSFSDEQFF. The whole variable domain, remainder taken from reference TRBV5-1 and TRBJ2-1, is KAGVTQTPRYLIKTRGQQVTLSCSPISGHRSVSWYQQTPGQGLQFLFEYFSETQRNKGNFPGRFSGRQFSNSRSEMNVSTLELGDSALYLCASSFSDEQFFGPGTRLTVL.

The sample holds one count of this clone. This chain connects TRBV5-1 to TRBJ2-1, with 10 bases aligning to TRBD2. Germline V gene sequence: CDR1 SGHRS, CDR2 YFSETQ. V was pared by 0 bases and J by 3 bases, with 3 bases of the junction left unmatched. The CDR3 covers 16 residues. CDR3 in amino acids: CASSLGGLAVYNEQFF. CDR3 nucleotide sequence: TGCGCCAGCAGCTTGGGAGGACTAGCGGTCTACAATGAGCAGTTCTTC.